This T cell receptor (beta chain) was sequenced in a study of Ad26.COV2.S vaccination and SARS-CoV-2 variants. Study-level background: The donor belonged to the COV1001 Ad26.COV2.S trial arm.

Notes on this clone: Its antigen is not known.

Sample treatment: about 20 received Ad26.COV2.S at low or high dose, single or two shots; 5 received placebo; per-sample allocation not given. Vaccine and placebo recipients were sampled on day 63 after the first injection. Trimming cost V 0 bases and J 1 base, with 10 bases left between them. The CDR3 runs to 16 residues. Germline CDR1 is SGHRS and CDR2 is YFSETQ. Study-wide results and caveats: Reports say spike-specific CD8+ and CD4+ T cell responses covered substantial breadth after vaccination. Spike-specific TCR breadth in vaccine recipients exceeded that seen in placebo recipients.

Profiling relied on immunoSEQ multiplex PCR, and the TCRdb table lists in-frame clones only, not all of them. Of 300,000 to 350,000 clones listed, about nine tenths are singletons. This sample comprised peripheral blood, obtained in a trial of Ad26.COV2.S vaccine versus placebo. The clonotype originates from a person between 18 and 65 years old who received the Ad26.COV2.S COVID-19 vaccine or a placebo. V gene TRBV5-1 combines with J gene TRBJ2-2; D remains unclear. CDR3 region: CASSLVPEVNTGELFF. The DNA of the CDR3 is TGCGCCAGCAGCTTGGTGCCTGAGGTGAACACCGGGGAGCTGTTTTTT.